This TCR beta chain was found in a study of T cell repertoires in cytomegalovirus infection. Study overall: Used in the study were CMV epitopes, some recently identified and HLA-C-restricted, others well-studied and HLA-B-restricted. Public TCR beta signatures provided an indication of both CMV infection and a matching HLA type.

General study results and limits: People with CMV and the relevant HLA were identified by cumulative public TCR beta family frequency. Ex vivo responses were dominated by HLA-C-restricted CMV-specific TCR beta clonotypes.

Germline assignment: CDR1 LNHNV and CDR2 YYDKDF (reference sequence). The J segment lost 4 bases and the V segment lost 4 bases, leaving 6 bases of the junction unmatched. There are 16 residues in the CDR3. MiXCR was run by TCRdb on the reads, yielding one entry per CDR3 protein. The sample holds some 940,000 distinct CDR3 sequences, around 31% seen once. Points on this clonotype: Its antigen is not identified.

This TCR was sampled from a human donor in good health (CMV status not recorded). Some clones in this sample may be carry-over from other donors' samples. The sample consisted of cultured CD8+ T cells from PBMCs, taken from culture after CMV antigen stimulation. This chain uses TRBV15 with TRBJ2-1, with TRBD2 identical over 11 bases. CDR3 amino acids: CATSTSSGGLYNEQFF. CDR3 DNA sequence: TGTGCCACCAGCACCTCTAGCGGGGGGCTTTACAATGAGCAGTTCTTC.